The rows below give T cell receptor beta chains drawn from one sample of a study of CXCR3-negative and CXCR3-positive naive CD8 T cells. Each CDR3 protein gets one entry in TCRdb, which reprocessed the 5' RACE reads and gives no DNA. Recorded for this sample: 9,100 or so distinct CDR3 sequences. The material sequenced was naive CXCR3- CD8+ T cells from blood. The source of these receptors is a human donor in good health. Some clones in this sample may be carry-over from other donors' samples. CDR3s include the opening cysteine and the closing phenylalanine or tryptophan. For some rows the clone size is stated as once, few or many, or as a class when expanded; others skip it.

CDR3: CASSGGWGLITEAFF
V: TRBV25-1
J: TRBJ1-1
length: 15
size: NA

CDR3: CASRKEAYEQYF
V: TRBV12-3/TRBV12-4
J: TRBJ2-7
length: 12
size: NA

CDR3: CASSRYNEQFF
V: TRBV27
J: TRBJ2-1
length: 11
size: medium-sized

CDR3: CASSLGHGNEQFF
V: TRBV28
J: TRBJ2-1
length: 13
size: NA

CDR3: CASSLGPQGEGGADTQYF
V: TRBV7-6
J: TRBJ2-3
length: 18
size: medium-sized

CDR3: CSAELAGVIYEQFF
V: TRBV29-1
J: TRBJ2-1
length: 14
size: NA

CDR3: CASSIDLDYNEQFF
V: TRBV19
J: TRBJ2-1
length: 14
size: NA

CDR3: CASRAGQGNTEAFF
V: TRBV5-1
J: TRBJ1-1
length: 14
size: NA

CDR3: CATSPSDRVGTEAFF
V: TRBV15
J: TRBJ1-1
length: 15
size: NA

CDR3: CASSSSRRDRANTEAFF
V: TRBV7-9
J: TRBJ1-1
length: 17
size: medium-sized

CDR3: CASSRPVAREHEQFF
V: TRBV3-1
J: TRBJ2-1
length: 15
size: medium-sized

CDR3: CASSLGTSGYEQYF
V: TRBV5-1
J: TRBJ2-7
length: 14
size: NA

CDR3: CASSTLAGYSNTGELFF
V: TRBV6-6
J: TRBJ2-2
length: 17
size: NA

CDR3: CASSFSASYNEQFF
V: TRBV7-8
J: TRBJ2-1
length: 14
size: NA

CDR3: CASSWGGNEQFF
V: TRBV12-3/TRBV12-4
J: TRBJ2-1
length: 12
size: NA

CDR3: CASSPSGFYNEQFF
V: TRBV12-3/TRBV12-4
J: TRBJ2-1
length: 14
size: medium-sized

CDR3: CASSQEGEASWGGYTF
V: TRBV4-1
J: TRBJ1-2
length: 16
size: medium-sized

CDR3: CASSPTGDPNTGELFF
V: TRBV6-5
J: TRBJ2-2
length: 16
size: NA